The clone carrying this TCR beta chain is a singleton in its sample. Assay used: immunoSEQ multiplex PCR; TCRdb lists only in-frame clones, some missing. Seen here are tens of thousands of clones, 85% to 95% observed once, and the top ten hold 0.25%. This specimen belongs to a study of technical replicates of blood from a handful of donors. Per the germline V gene, CDR1 is MNHNY and CDR2 is SVGAGI (reference sequence). The length of the CDR3 is 12 residues. V lost 6 bases, J lost 2 bases, and 8 bases lay in between. The chain uses TRBV6-6 and TRBJ2-7; D may be TRBD2 (5 bases). Sequenced: T cells isolated from PBMCs. The receptor was isolated from a human donor in good health. CDR3 sequence: CASRGDTYEQYF. Written as DNA, the CDR3 is TGTGCCAGCAGGGGAGACACCTACGAGCAGTACTTC.